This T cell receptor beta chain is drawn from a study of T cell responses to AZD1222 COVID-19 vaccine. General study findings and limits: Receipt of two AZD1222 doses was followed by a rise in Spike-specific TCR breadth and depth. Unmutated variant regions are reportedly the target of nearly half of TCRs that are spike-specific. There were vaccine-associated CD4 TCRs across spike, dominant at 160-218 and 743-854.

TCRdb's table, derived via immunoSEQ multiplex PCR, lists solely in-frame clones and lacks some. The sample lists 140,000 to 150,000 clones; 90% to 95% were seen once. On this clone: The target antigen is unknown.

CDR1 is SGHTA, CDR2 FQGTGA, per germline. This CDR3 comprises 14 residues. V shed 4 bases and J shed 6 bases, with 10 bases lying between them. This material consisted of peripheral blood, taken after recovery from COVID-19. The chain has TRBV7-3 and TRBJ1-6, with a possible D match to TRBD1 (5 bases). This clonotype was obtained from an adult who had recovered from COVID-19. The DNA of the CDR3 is TGTGCCAGCAGCTCCGGGACCCTTAATTCACCCCTCCACTTT. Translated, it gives CASSSGTLNSPLHF.